This paragraph reports one T cell receptor (beta chain). Produced via immunoSEQ multiplex PCR; TCRdb's table is partial and in-frame only. The sample has roughly 140,000 clones, 75% to 90% seen once. This CDR3 is 16 amino acids long. The sample belongs to a study of blood T cell repertoires in COVID-19. The chain couples TRBV21-1 to TRBJ1-1; the table's TRBD1 call for D was not verified on the DNA. TRBV21-1 is flagged as a pseudogene. The source is a woman aged 55 to 70 with active or convalescent COVID-19. The sequencing sample was made of peripheral blood. The CDR3 DNA follows: TGTGCCAGCAGTCCAAGAGGGACAGGCGACCCTTCTTTTGCTTTCTTT. Encoded protein: CASSPRGTGDPSFAFF.